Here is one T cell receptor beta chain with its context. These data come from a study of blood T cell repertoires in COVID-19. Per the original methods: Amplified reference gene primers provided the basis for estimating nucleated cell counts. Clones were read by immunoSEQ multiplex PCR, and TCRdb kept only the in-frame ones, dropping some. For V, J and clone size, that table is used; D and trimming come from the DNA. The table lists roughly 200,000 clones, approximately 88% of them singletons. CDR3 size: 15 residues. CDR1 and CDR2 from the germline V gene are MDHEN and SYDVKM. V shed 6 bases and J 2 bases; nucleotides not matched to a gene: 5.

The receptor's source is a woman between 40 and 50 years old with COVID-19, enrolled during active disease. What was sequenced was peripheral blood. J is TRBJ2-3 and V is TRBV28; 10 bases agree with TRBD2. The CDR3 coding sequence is TGTGCCAGCAGCCAGCGGGGGGGCGCCACAGATACGCAGTATTTT. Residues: CASSQRGGATDTQYF.